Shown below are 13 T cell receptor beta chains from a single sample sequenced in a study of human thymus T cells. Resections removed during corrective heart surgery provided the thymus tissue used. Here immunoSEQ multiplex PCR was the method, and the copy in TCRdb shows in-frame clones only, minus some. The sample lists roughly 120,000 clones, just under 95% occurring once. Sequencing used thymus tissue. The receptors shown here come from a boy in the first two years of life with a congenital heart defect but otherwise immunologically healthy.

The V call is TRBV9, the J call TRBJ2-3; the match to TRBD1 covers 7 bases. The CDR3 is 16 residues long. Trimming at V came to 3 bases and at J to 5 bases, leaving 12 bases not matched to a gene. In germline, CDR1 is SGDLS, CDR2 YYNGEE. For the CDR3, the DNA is TGTGCCAGCAGCGCCCATGACAGGGTTTCGGGAGATACGCAGTATTTT. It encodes CASSAHDRVSGDTQYF.

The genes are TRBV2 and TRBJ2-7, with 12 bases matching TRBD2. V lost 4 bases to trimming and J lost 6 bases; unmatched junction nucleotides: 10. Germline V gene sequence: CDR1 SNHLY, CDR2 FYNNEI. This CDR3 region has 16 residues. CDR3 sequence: CASSGTSGEICGEQYF. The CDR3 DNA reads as TGTGCCAGCAGTGGGACTAGCGGGGAAATCTGTGGCGAGCAGTACTTC.

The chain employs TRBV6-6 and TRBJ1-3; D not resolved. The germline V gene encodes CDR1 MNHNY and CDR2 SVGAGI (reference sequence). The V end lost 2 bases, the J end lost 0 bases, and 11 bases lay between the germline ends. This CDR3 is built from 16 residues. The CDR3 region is CASSYPHRLSGNTIYF. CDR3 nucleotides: TGTGCCAGCAGTTACCCCCACCGACTCTCTGGAAACACCATATATTTT.

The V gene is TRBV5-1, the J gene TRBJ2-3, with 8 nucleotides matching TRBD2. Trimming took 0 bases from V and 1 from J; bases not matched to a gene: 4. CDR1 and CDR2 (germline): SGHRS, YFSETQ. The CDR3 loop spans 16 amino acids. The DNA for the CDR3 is TGCGCCAGCAGCTTGGGCAGCGGGGGCCGCACAGATACGCAGTATTTT. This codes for CASSLGSGGRTDTQYF.

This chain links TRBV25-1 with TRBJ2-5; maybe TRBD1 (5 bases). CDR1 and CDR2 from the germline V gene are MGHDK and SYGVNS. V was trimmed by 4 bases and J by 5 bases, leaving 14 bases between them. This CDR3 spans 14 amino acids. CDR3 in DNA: TGTGCCAGCAGTGTCTTAGGGGATCGGGAGACCCAGTACTTC. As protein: CASSVLGDRETQYF.

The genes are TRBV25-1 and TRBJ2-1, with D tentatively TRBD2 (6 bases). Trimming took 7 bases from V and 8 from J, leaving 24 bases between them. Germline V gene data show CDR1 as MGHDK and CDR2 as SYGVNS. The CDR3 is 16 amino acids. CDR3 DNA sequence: TGTGCCAGCACGTCAACCGGGACTTACTCTAGTGATGAGCAGTTCTTC. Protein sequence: CASTSTGTYSSDEQFF. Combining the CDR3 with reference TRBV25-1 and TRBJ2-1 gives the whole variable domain EADIYQTPRYLVIGTGKKITLECSQTMGHDKMYWYQQDPGMELHLIHYSYGVNSTEKGDLSSESTVSRIRTEHFPLTLESARPSHTSQYLCASTSTGTYSSDEQFFGPGTRLTVL.

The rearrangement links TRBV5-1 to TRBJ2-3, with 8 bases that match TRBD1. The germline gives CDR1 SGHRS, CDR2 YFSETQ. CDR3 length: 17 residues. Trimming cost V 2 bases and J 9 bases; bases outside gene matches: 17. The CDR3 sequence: CASSLYPILHGQGTQYF. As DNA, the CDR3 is TGCGCCAGCAGCTTATATCCAATCCTGCATGGACAGGGCACGCAGTATTTT.

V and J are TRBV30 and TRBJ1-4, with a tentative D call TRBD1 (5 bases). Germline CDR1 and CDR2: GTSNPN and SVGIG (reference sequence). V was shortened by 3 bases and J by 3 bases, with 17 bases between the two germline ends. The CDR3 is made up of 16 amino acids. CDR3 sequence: CAWSPPGGSANEKLFF. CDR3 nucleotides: TGTGCCTGGAGCCCGCCGGGGGGTAGTGCTAATGAAAAACTGTTTTTT.

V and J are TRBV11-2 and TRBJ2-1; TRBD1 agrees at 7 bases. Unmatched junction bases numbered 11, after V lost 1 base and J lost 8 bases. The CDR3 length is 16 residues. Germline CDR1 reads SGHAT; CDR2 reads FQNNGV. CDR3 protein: CASSLAETGFFHEQFF. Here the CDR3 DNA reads TGTGCCAGCAGCTTAGCGGAGACAGGGTTTTTCCATGAGCAGTTCTTC.

CDR3 protein: CASRSGTGQPYNEQFF. The CDR3 DNA sequence: TGTGCCAGCAGGTCGGGTACGGGACAGCCCTACAATGAGCAGTTCTTC. This rearrangement joins TRBV5-8 to TRBJ2-1; 7 bases are a match to TRBD1. Trimming took 5 bases from V and 2 from J; bases not matched to a gene: 10. The CDR3 has 16 residues. Per germline, CDR1 SGHTS and CDR2 YDEGEE.

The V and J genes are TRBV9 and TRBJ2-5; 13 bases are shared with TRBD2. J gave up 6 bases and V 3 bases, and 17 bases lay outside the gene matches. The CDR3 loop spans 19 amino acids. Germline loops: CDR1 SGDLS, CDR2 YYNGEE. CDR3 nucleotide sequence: TGTGCCAGCAGCGGCCCCACTAGCGGGGGGGCCAGGAGGATACAGACCCAGTACTTC. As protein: CASSGPTSGGARRIQTQYF.

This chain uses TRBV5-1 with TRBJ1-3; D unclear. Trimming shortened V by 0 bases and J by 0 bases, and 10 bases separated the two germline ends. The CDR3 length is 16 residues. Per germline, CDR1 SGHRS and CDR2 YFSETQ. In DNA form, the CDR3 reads TGCGCCAGCAGCTTGGAACAACGGTACTCTGGAAACACCATATATTTT. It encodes CASSLEQRYSGNTIYF. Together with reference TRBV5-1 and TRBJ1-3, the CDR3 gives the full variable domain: KAGVTQTPRYLIKTRGQQVTLSCSPISGHRSVSWYQQTPGQGLQFLFEYFSETQRNKGNFPGRFSGRQFSNSRSEMNVSTLELGDSALYLCASSLEQRYSGNTIYFGEGSWLTVV.

The chain's CDR3 is CASSDPNRAGQPQHF. DNA for the CDR3: TGTGCCAGCAGTGATCCAAACAGGGCTGGGCAGCCCCAGCATTTT. V usage is TRBV2 and J usage is TRBJ1-5; D possibly corresponds to TRBD1 (6 bases). Germline V gene sequence: CDR1 SNHLY, CDR2 FYNNEI. V was cut by 3 bases and J by 7 bases, with 16 bases left in between. The CDR3 covers 15 residues.